These 21 T cell receptor beta chains were all obtained from the same sample, sequenced in a study of blood T cell repertoires in COVID-19. Profiling relied on immunoSEQ multiplex PCR, and the TCRdb table lists in-frame clones only, not all of them. The data contain approximately 500,000 clones, roughly 91% of them singletons. Sequenced material: peripheral blood. The receptor source for this set is a woman aged 50 to 60 with COVID-19, enrolled during active disease.

This chain uses TRBV6-6 with TRBJ1-6; maybe TRBD1 (5 bases). V dropped 6 bases and J dropped 0 bases, with 15 bases sitting between them. The germline gives CDR1 MNHNY, CDR2 SVGAGI (reference sequence). The CDR3 length is 17 residues. Here the CDR3 reads CASSRDSLSSYNSPLHF. CDR3 nucleotide sequence: TGTGCCAGCAGCCGAGACAGTTTAAGCTCCTATAATTCACCCCTCCACTTT.

This chain links TRBV30 with TRBJ2-7; possibly TRBD2 for D (6 bases). V was shortened by 3 bases and J by 2 bases, with 8 bases between the two germline ends. This CDR3 is 12 amino acids long. Germline V gene lookup returns CDR1 GTSNPN and CDR2 SVGIG (reference sequence). CDR3 bases: TGTGCCTGGAGGGGACTCGCCTACGAGCAGTACTTC. This gives the protein CAWRGLAYEQYF.

V is TRBV6-1 and J is TRBJ2-7; TRBD1 agrees at 9 bases. V dropped 3 bases and J dropped 3; count of bases not matched to a gene: 6. Looked up from germline, CDR1 is MNHNS and CDR2 is SASEGT. The CDR3 sequence is 15 residues long. For the CDR3, the DNA is TGTGCCAGCAGTGACATGGGACAGGGAATCTACGAGCAGTACTTC. Its protein is CASSDMGQGIYEQYF.

CDR3 in amino acids: CASSLAGQSEAFF. In DNA, the CDR3 is TGCGCCAGCAGCTTGGCAGGACAGAGTGAAGCTTTCTTT. The rearrangement links TRBV5-1 to TRBJ1-1, with D tentatively TRBD1 (6 bases). V was cut by 0 bases and J by 7 bases, with 10 bases left in between. The CDR3 extends over 13 amino acids. In germline, CDR1 is SGHRS, CDR2 YFSETQ.

J is TRBJ1-2 and V is TRBV5-1; the D gene is possibly TRBD1 (6 bases). Trimming left V 2 bases short and J 8 bases short, with 16 bases between. Germline CDR1 and CDR2: SGHRS and YFSETQ. This CDR3 region has 14 residues. The CDR3 protein is CASSFRGGENGYTF. The DNA for the CDR3 is TGCGCCAGCAGCTTTAGAGGGGGAGAAAACGGCTACACCTTC. Supplemented by reference TRBV5-1 and TRBJ1-2, the full variable domain reads KAGVTQTPRYLIKTRGQQVTLSCSPISGHRSVSWYQQTPGQGLQFLFEYFSETQRNKGNFPGRFSGRQFSNSRSEMNVSTLELGDSALYLCASSFRGGENGYTFGSGTRLTVV.

The chain joins TRBV11-3 to TRBJ2-1, with TRBD2 as a possible D gene (5 bases). CDR1 and CDR2 (germline): SGHNT, YENEEA. V was trimmed by 1 base and J by 8 bases, leaving 12 bases between them. CDR3 length equals 14 residues. CDR3 sequence reads: CASSLGWRSDEQFF. Written as DNA, the CDR3 is TGTGCCAGCAGCTTAGGATGGAGGAGCGATGAGCAGTTCTTC. The whole variable domain, filled in from reference TRBV11-3 and TRBJ2-1, reads EAGVVQSPRYKIIEKKQPVAFWCNPISGHNTLYWYLQNLGQGPELLIRYENEEAVDDSQLPKDRFSAERLKGVDSTLKIQPAELGDSAVYLCASSLGWRSDEQFFGPGTRLTVL.

The chain combines TRBV30 with TRBJ1-1; the D gene is possibly TRBD1 (5 bases). Trimming cost V 8 bases and J 6 bases, with 19 bases left between them. Germline-derived CDR1 and CDR2 are GTSNPN and SVGIG (reference sequence). The CDR3 consists of 13 residues. For the CDR3, the DNA is TGTGCCCTGGGGCGGGGCGCGGGCCCTGAAGCTTTCTTT. Protein sequence: CALGRGAGPEAFF.

The chain uses TRBV6-2 or TRBV6-3 and TRBJ2-1, with 12 nucleotides matching TRBD2. In germline, CDR1 is MNHEY, CDR2 SVGEGT. This CDR3 spans 17 amino acids. J lost 9 bases, V lost 4 bases, and 13 bases had no gene match. CDR3 in amino acids: CASSFILAGGLPFEQFF. CDR3 DNA: TGTGCCAGCAGTTTCATCCTAGCGGGGGGGCTGCCTTTTGAGCAGTTCTTC.

The rearrangement links TRBV5-1 to TRBJ1-5; D may be TRBD1 (5 bases). The CDR3 contains 13 residues. V was trimmed by 4 bases and J by 6 bases, leaving 11 bases between them. From germline, CDR1 is SGHRS and CDR2 YFSETQ. In DNA form, the CDR3 reads TGCGCCAGCAGCCTACGTCAGGGTCAGCCCCAGCATTTT. Its protein is CASSLRQGQPQHF.

The chain uses TRBV24-1 and TRBJ2-3, with 8 bases lining up with TRBD1. The CDR3 runs to 16 residues. Germline V lookup: CDR1 KGHDR, CDR2 SFDVKD. V was clipped by 2 bases and J by 6 bases; unmatched bases: 9. CDR3 sequence: CATSDSGTGPPDTQYF. The DNA for the CDR3 is TGTGCCACCAGTGATTCGGGGACAGGACCTCCGGATACGCAGTATTTT.

The CDR3 DNA follows: TGTGCCACCAGTGCCGGGAGACAAGAGACCCAGTACTTC. Translated, it gives CATSAGRQETQYF. The chain uses TRBV24-1 and TRBJ2-5; TRBD2 is a possible D gene (6 bases). V was cut by 5 bases and J by 2 bases, with 8 bases left in between. Germline CDR1 reads KGHDR; CDR2 reads SFDVKD. The CDR3 loop spans 13 amino acids.

V is TRBV4-1 and J is TRBJ1-3; 7 nucleotides align to TRBD1. Germline CDR1 MGHRA, CDR2 YSYEKL. The CDR3 loop spans 15 amino acids. V dropped 3 bases and J dropped 4; count of bases not matched to a gene: 6. CDR3 sequence: CASSQSGGPGNTIYF. The CDR3 nucleotides are TGCGCCAGCAGCCAGTCAGGGGGTCCAGGAAACACCATATATTTT.

The chain links TRBV30 to TRBJ1-2; 9 nucleotides match TRBD1. Germline assignment: CDR1 GTSNPN and CDR2 SVGIG (reference sequence). With 5 bases clipped from V and 4 bases from J, the junction kept 2 bases outside the gene matches. CDR3 length: 12 residues. CDR3 protein: CAWGTGLYGYTF. DNA for the CDR3: TGTGCCTGGGGGACAGGGCTCTATGGCTACACCTTC.

The rearrangement uses TRBV5-1 and TRBJ1-1; a weak D match, TRBD1 (6 bases). CDR1 is SGHRS, CDR2 YFSETQ, per germline. The CDR3 consists of 15 residues. The V and J ends lost 4 bases and 2 bases respectively, with 15 bases between them. CDR3 in amino acids: CASSKTDRTNTEAFF. The CDR3 region has the DNA TGCGCCAGCAGCAAAACCGACAGGACAAACACTGAAGCTTTCTTT. Together with reference TRBV5-1 and TRBJ1-1, the CDR3 gives the full variable domain: KAGVTQTPRYLIKTRGQQVTLSCSPISGHRSVSWYQQTPGQGLQFLFEYFSETQRNKGNFPGRFSGRQFSNSRSEMNVSTLELGDSALYLCASSKTDRTNTEAFFGQGTRLTVV.

This clone was detected only a few times. The chain joins TRBV6-2 or TRBV6-3 to TRBJ1-2; 7 bases agree with TRBD1. The germline V gene encodes CDR1 MNHEY and CDR2 SVGEGT. The CDR3 extends over 16 amino acids. J was trimmed by 4 bases and V by 4 bases; bases with no gene match: 12. In DNA form, the CDR3 reads TGTGCCAGCAGTTTCGACTCAGGGGGGACCCCCTATGGCTACACCTTC. This codes for CASSFDSGGTPYGYTF.

The J gene is TRBJ1-6, the V gene TRBV19, with 8 bases matching TRBD1. Germline trimming cut 7 bases from V and 10 bases from J; bases unmatched to any gene: 9. CDR1 LNHDA and CDR2 SQIVND come from the germline V gene (reference sequence). The CDR3 runs 14 residues. CDR3 region: CASTQRTGRSPLHF. The CDR3 DNA is TGTGCCAGTACTCAACGGACAGGGCGGTCACCCCTCCACTTT.

The CDR3 protein is CASSILGTANYGYTF. In DNA form, the CDR3 reads TGTGCCAGTAGTATTCTCGGGACAGCTAACTATGGCTACACCTTC. The rearrangement links TRBV19 to TRBJ1-2, with 7 nucleotides matching TRBD1. CDR3 length: 15 residues. Germline V gene sequence: CDR1 LNHDA, CDR2 SQIVND (reference sequence). Trimming cost V 3 bases and J 0 bases; bases outside gene matches: 4.

This sequence joins TRBV30 and TRBJ1-6, with D tentatively TRBD1 (5 bases). Trimming left V 2 bases short and J 9 bases short, with 11 bases between. Germline V gene sequence: CDR1 GTSNPN, CDR2 SVGIG (reference sequence). The CDR3 has 13 residues. CDR3: CAWSRRVGSPLHF. CDR3 in DNA: TGTGCCTGGAGTCGCAGGGTTGGTTCACCCCTCCACTTT.

The chain is built from TRBV11-3 and TRBJ2-3; TRBD1 might be the D (6 bases). The CDR3 spans 14 residues. CDR1 is SGHNT, CDR2 YENEEA, per germline. The V and J ends lost 3 bases and 2 bases respectively, with 9 bases between them. CDR3 region: CASSFTGSTDTQYF. CDR3 coding DNA: TGTGCCAGCAGCTTCACAGGGTCCACAGATACGCAGTATTTT.

The gene calls are TRBV6-4 and TRBJ1-6; tentative D call: TRBD1 (5 bases). CDR1 MRHNA and CDR2 SNTAGT come from the germline V gene. The CDR3 extends over 13 amino acids. With 3 bases removed from V and 10 bases from J, the gap between germline ends came to 10 bases. The CDR3 protein is CASSEAGRSPLHF. CDR3 in DNA: TGTGCCAGCAGTGAAGCAGGGCGCTCACCCCTCCACTTT.

This clone appeared a single time. The rearrangement joins TRBV6-6 to TRBJ1-2, with D maybe TRBD1 (5 bases). V was pared by 2 bases and J by 5 bases, with 12 bases between. From germline, CDR1 is MNHNY and CDR2 SVGAGI (reference sequence). The CDR3 consists of 14 residues. The DNA of the CDR3 is TGTGCCAGCAGTTACGGCTGGGGGGGGTATGGCTACACCTTC. It is translated as CASSYGWGGYGYTF.